This TCR beta chain derives from a study of neurological immune-mediated disorders. Study-level results: Levels of TCR clonal expansion peaked in HTLV-1-associated myelopathy and reached their lowest in multiple sclerosis, under those of healthy controls. For the multiple sclerosis repertoire cluster, an association with any clinical or MRI feature was absent. The repertoires of 18 of 34 multiple sclerosis patients were placed by phylogenetic grouping in a single related-CDR3 cluster, which may be a signature.

Germline CDR1 reads SGHRS; CDR2 reads YFSETQ. The CDR3 consists of 18 residues. V lost 2 bases and J lost 3; bases outside the gene matches: 13. This clonotype was counted at least ten times. What it binds is not known. It was by 5'RACE with 10-nucleotide random UMIs that the cDNA was made. TCRdb re-called the 5' RACE reads through MiXCR, storing one row per CDR3 protein. The table lists roughly 88,000 distinct CDR3 sequences, roughly 3.2% of them singletons. Material for sequencing was PBMCs. This chain joins TRBV5-1 and TRBJ2-5; 10 nucleotides match TRBD1. This TCR was recovered from a woman in her fifties or sixties with multiple sclerosis. The CDR3 is CASSFTPFPGTGEETQYF. The CDR3 nucleotides read TGCGCCAGCAGCTTTACCCCGTTCCCAGGGACAGGGGAAGAGACCCAGTACTTC.